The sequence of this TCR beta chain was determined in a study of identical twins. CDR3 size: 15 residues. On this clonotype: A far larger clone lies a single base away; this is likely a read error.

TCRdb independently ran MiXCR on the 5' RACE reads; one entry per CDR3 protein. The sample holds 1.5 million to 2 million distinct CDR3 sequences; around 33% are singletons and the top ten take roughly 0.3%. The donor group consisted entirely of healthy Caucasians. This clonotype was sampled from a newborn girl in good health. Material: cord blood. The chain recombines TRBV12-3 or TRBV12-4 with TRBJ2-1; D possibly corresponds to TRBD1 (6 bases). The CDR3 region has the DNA TGTGCCAGCAATTTAGGGCAGGGGACCTACAATGAGCAGTTCTTC. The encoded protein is CASNLGQGTYNEQFF.